This TCR beta chain stems from a study of T cell clonotyping in hematopoietic cell transplantation. CDR1 MGHRA and CDR2 YSYEKL come from the germline V gene. The V and J ends lost 5 bases and 4 bases, in that order; junction bases with no gene match: 7. This CDR3 spans 14 amino acids. The data were produced by immunoSEQ multiplex PCR, yet TCRdb's version contains in-frame clones alone and is incomplete. The sample includes approximately 13,000 clones, less than 98% of them seen just once. Material: peripheral blood mononuclear cells, obtained 30 days after allogeneic stem cell transplant. The chain has TRBV4-1 and TRBJ1-2; 7 nucleotides agree with TRBD1. This clonotype was obtained from a female patient aged 45-65 years who had an allogeneic stem cell transplant from an unrelated donor, so T cells may come from the graft donor. Some clones in this sample may be carry-over from other donors' samples. CDR3 DNA: TGCGCCAGCAGCTTCGGGACAGCTTCCTATGGCTACACCTTC. As protein: CASSFGTASYGYTF.